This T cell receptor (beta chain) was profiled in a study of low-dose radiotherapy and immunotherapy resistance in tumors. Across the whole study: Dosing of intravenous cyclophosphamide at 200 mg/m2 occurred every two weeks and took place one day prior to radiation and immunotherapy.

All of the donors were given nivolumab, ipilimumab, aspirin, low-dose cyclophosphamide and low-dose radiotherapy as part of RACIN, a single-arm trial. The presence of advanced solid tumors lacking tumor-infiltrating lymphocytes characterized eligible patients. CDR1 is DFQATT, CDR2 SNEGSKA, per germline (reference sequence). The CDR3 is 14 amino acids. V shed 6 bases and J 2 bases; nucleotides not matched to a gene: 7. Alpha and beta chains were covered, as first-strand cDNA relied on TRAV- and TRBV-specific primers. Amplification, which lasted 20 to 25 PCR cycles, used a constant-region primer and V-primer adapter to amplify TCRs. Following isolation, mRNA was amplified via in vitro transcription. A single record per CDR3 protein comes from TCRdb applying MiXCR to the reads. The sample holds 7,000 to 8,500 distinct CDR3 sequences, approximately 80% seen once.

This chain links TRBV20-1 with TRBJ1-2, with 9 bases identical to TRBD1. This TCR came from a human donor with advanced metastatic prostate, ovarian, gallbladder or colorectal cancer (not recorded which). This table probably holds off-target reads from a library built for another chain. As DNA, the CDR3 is TGCAGTGCCAATTCCGGGACAGGGAACTATGGCTACACCTTC. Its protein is CSANSGTGNYGYTF.